One T cell receptor beta chain is described in this entry. The antigen is not known. Researchers ran the assay at a deep level. Using about 0.2 ug DNA, roughly 33,000 T cell genomes, the sorted-subset replicate PCRs were run. The repertoire was sequenced with immunoSEQ multiplex PCR; TCRdb's copy has only in-frame clones and lacks some. This sample yields roughly 590,000 clones, of which nearly 97% are seen a single time; approximately 0.1% belongs to the top ten. The data belong to a study of shared clonotypes between healthy human individuals. Study results and caveats: Sequencing depth was a factor that was expected to affect clonotype sharing among donors.

The naive CD8 population came from CD45RO-negative cells selected for CCR7, without terminally differentiated effector memory CD45RA+ cells. There were no recent acute infections or vaccinations among the donors, who were healthy HIV-negative adults. The V and J ends lost 5 bases and 6 bases respectively, with 9 bases between them. The germline V gene encodes CDR1 SGHTS and CDR2 YDEGEE. The CDR3 contains 12 residues. This receptor was identified in a woman aged 25 to 39 in good health. V and J are TRBV5-8 and TRBJ2-1, with a possible D match to TRBD2 (5 bases). Sequences were obtained from naive CD8+ T cells sorted from blood. In DNA, the CDR3 is TGTGCCAGCAGGCTAGCTAGCAATGAGCAGTTCTTC. Protein product: CASRLASNEQFF.